What follows is one T cell receptor (beta chain) and its context. This CDR3 has 16 residues. Germline-derived CDR1 and CDR2 are KGHSH and LQKENI. The V gene end was trimmed by 4 bases and the J gene end by 1 base; junction bases not matched to a gene: 8. Naive CD45RA+ and memory CD45RA-negative subsets were split from CD4+ cells. Genomic DNA per cell subset filled all wells of several immunoSEQ plates. Sorted-subset replicate PCR reactions were performed with about 190 ng DNA, corresponding to about 30,000 T cell genomes. Some clones are missing from TCRdb's copy, which holds only in-frame ones; the method was immunoSEQ multiplex PCR. The sample lists millions of clones, around 95% seen once, with around 0.13% in the top ten. This specimen belongs to a study of shared clonotypes between healthy human individuals. Study overall: In total, the donors were two women and a few men aged 18 to 49.

Sequenced: naive CD4+ T cells sorted from blood. The subset was: CD45RA+ positively selected. The receptor was derived from a man aged 18 to 30 in good health. The rearrangement uses TRBV18 and TRBJ1-1; 8 nucleotides agree with TRBD1. The CDR3 spells CASSQSQGAANTEAFF. Written as DNA, the CDR3 is TGTGCCAGCTCACAGTCGCAGGGGGCAGCGAACACTGAAGCTTTCTTT. The full variable domain, with the rest looked up from reference TRBV18 and TRBJ1-1, is NAGVMQNPRHLVRRRGQEARLRCSPMKGHSHVYWYRQLPEEGLKFMVYLQKENIIDESGMPKERFSAEFPKEGPSILRIQQVVRGDSAAYFCASSQSQGAANTEAFFGQGTRLTVV.